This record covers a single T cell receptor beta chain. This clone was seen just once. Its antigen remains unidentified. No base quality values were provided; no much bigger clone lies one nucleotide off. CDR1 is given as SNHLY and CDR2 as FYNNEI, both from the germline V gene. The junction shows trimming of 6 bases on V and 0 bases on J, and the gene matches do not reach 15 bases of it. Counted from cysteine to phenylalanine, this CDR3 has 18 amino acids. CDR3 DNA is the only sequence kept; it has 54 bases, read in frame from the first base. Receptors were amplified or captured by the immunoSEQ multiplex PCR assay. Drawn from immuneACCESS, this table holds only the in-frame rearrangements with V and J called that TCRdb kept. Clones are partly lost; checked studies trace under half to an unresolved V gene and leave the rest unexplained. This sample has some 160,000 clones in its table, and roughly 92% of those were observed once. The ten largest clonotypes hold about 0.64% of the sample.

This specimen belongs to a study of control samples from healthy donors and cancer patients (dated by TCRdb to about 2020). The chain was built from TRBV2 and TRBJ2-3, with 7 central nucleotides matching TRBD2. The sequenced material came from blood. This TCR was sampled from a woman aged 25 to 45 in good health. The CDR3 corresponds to CASRPINRGRDSTDTQYF. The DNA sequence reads TGTGCCAGCAGACCCATTAATCGCGGGAGAGATAGCACAGATACGCAGTATTTT.